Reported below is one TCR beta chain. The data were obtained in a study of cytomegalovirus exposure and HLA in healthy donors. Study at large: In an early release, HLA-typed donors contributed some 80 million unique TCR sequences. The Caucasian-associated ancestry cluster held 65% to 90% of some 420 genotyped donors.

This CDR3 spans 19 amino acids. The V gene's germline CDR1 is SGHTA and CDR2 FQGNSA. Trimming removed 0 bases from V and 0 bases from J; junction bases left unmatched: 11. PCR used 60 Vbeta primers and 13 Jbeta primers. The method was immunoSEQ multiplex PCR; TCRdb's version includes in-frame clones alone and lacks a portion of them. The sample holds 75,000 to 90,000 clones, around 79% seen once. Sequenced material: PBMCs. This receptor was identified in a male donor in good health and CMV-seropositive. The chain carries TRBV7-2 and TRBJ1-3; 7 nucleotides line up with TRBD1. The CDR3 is CASSLAIGGHINSGNTIYF. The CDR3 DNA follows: TGTGCCAGCAGCTTAGCGATAGGGGGCCACATTAACTCTGGAAACACCATATATTTT.